Listed below are T cell receptor beta chains from one sample, sequenced in a study of cytomegalovirus exposure and HLA in healthy donors. Data came from immunoSEQ multiplex PCR; TCRdb stores just in-frame clones and leaves some out. Of some 150,000 clones listed, around nine tenths are singletons. Sequenced: PBMCs. The receptor source for this set is a man aged 18 to 30 in good health and CMV-seropositive. Each CDR3 is given with its conserved first and last residue. The D gene is left open where the match is weak. Part of the rows lack a size; the others show once, few, many or a class for expanded clones.

>TRBD2|.|TRBJ2-2|TRBV5-1
CASIGASGENTGELFF
TGCGCCAGCATCGGGGCTAGCGGGGAGAACACCGGGGAGCTGTTTTTT
>TRBD1|.|TRBJ2-7|TRBV2
CASRGTAYEQYF
TGTGCCAGCAGGGGGACAGCCTACGAGCAGTACTTC
>.|.|TRBJ1-5|TRBV7-9
CASSLGNQPQHF
TGTGCCAGCAGCCTCGGCAATCAGCCCCAGCATTTT
>.|few|TRBJ1-6|TRBV2
CASTLVSGIGSPLHF
TGTGCCAGCACCCTCGTGAGCGGGATCGGCTCACCCCTCCACTTT
>TRBD2|.|TRBJ2-7|TRBV29-1
CSAALGGREGHIYEQYF
TGCAGCGCTGCCCTGGGTGGGCGGGAGGGCCACATATACGAGCAGTACTTC
>.|.|TRBJ2-5|TRBV9
CASSVGLKTSQETQYF
TGTGCCAGCAGCGTAGGCCTCAAGACTTCTCAAGAGACCCAGTACTTC
>.|.|TRBJ1-2|TRBV27
CASSERAHYGYTF
TGTGCCAGCAGTGAGAGGGCTCACTATGGCTACACCTTC
>.|.|TRBJ2-7|TRBV6-1
CASSHDRPYEQYF
TGTGCCAGCAGCCACGACAGGCCCTACGAGCAGTACTTC
>.|.|TRBJ2-7|TRBV6-5
CASSYQGKGEQYF
TGTGCCAGCAGTTACCAGGGGAAGGGCGAGCAGTACTTC
>.|.|TRBJ2-1|TRBV28
CASSYRAGNEQFF
TGTGCCAGCAGTTACAGGGCAGGGAATGAGCAGTTCTTC
>.|.|TRBJ2-4|TRBV11-2
CASSFGLKNIQYF
TGTGCCAGCAGCTTCGGACTAAAAAACATTCAGTACTTC
>.|.|TRBJ2-5|TRBV6-5
CASSLRLQETQYF
TGTGCCAGCAGTTTGCGCCTCCAAGAGACCCAGTACTTC
>.|.|TRBJ2-1|TRBV7-2
CASSKPGESYEQFF
TGTGCCAGCAGCAAGCCCGGGGAGTCTTATGAGCAGTTCTTC
>.|.|TRBJ2-1|TRBV6-6
CASSSGDEQFF
TGTGCCAGCTCCTCAGGGGATGAGCAGTTCTTC
>TRBD2|once|TRBJ2-1|TRBV5-1
CASSGGESSYNEQFF
TGCGCCAGCAGTGGGGGGGAGAGCTCCTACAATGAGCAGTTCTTC
>TRBD1|.|TRBJ1-2|TRBV28
CASSSPGGIGYTF
TGTGCCAGCAGTTCCCCAGGGGGCATCGGCTACACCTTC
>.|.|TRBJ1-5|TRBV28
CASSFASGYQPQHF
TGTGCCAGCAGTTTCGCCTCGGGGTATCAGCCCCAGCATTTT
>.|.|TRBJ1-4|TRBV29-1
CSVQPGGAREKLFF
TGCAGCGTTCAACCGGGGGGGGCGCGGGAAAAACTGTTTTTT